Below, 10 T cell receptor beta chains from the same sample are listed, as sequenced in a study of untreated major depressive disorder. Study findings and constraints: Compared with controls, depressed patients showed more TRBV05-01 (Vbeta 5.1) usage in CD4+ T cells.

Sequencing used immunoSEQ multiplex PCR; TCRdb keeps in-frame clones, though not all of them. The data hold under 15,000 clones, with about nine tenths observed a single time. No antigen is known for these receptors. Sequencing was done on a sample of CD4+ T cells from PBMCs. These receptors all stem from a man aged 25 to 40 with major depressive disorder.

The chain links TRBV29-1 to TRBJ2-7, with D perhaps TRBD1 (6 bases). From germline, CDR1 is SQVTM and CDR2 ANQGSEA. This CDR3 comprises 14 residues. V lost 6 bases and J 2 bases, leaving 17 bases between the germline ends. The CDR3 coding sequence is TGCAGCGTCCAAAGCAGGGGCACGGCCTACGAGCAGTACTTC. Translation: CSVQSRGTAYEQYF.

The CDR3 DNA follows: TGCGCCAGCAGACTCGACAGGGGAGGAGAAAAACTGTTTTTT. It codes for CASRLDRGGEKLFF. The rearrangement uses TRBV10-2 and TRBJ1-4; 8 bases match TRBD1. Germline CDR1 reads WSHSY; CDR2 reads SAAADI. This CDR3 contains 14 residues. The V and J ends lost 6 bases and 8 bases, in that order; junction bases with no gene match: 8.

The chain uses TRBV7-8 and TRBJ1-4; the D is unclear. Between the trimmed V and J ends, which lost 5 bases and 1 base, there was a span of 11 bases. The germline V gene has CDR1 SGHVS and CDR2 FQNEAQ. The CDR3 consists of 15 residues. Written as DNA, the CDR3 is TGTGCCAGCAGCCACTCCCAGTTAACTAATGAAAAACTGTTTTTT. This sequence encodes CASSHSQLTNEKLFF.

This sequence joins TRBV4-2 and TRBJ2-2; D gene unclear. Germline V gives CDR1 LGHNA, CDR2 YNFKEQ. Trimming removed 1 base from V and 7 bases from J, with 13 bases in between. The CDR3 has 15 residues. The DNA of the CDR3 is TGTGCCAGCAGCCAAGCAGCCCTTTTGATCGGGGAGCTGTTTTTT. Translated: CASSQAALLIGELFF.

DNA of the CDR3: TGTGCCAGCAGTCCCCCCTTCCGGACCCAGTACTTC. Its protein product is CASSPPFRTQYF. The genes are TRBV28 and TRBJ2-5; D not certain. CDR1 and CDR2 (germline): MDHEN, SYDVKM. The V end was cut by 5 bases, the J end by 7 bases, with 11 bases between. This CDR3 is built from 12 residues.

The chain joins TRBV21-1 to TRBJ1-5. TRBV21-1 is designated a pseudogene. This CDR3 is 11 amino acids long. The CDR3 DNA reads as TGTGCCTCTTTGGCCGGGCAGCCCCAGCATTTT. Amino acids: CASLAGQPQHF.

V and J are TRBV6-6 and TRBJ1-6, with TRBD1 matching 7 bases. The CDR3 extends over 13 amino acids. Germline-derived CDR1 and CDR2 are MNHNY and SVGAGI (reference sequence). With V trimmed by 10 bases and J by 7 bases, 7 bases remained unmatched. The CDR3 coding sequence is TGTGCCACCAGAGGGACAGCAAATTCACCCCTCCACTTT. It translates to CATRGTANSPLHF.

The chain has TRBV6-7 and TRBJ1-5; D is ambiguous. TRBV6-7 belongs to the ORF category, with a function that is uncertain. The CDR3 consists of 15 residues. Trimming left V 5 bases short and J 3 bases short, with 14 bases between. CDR3 in amino acids: CASSPVSYFNQPQHF. The CDR3 nucleotides read TGTGCCAGCAGTCCCGTCTCTTACTTCAATCAGCCCCAGCATTTT.

This clone was picked up a small number of times. The J gene is TRBJ1-1, the V gene TRBV5-4; a possible D gene is TRBD1 (5 bases). Per the germline V gene, CDR1 is SGHNT and CDR2 is YYREEE (reference sequence). CDR3 length equals 13 residues. V lost 4 bases and J 2 bases, leaving 9 bases between the germline ends. Here the CDR3 DNA reads TGTGCCAGCAGCGGGGGGAGTAACACTGAAGCTTTCTTT. Translating it yields CASSGGSNTEAFF.

The genes are TRBV28 and TRBJ1-2; weak D call: TRBD1 (5 bases). V was clipped by 4 bases and J by 4 bases, with 7 bases between them. There are 12 residues in the CDR3. The germline CDR1 and CDR2 sequences are MDHEN and SYDVKM. The CDR3 is CASSWDVYGYTF. The CDR3 bases are TGTGCCAGCAGTTGGGACGTCTATGGCTACACCTTC.